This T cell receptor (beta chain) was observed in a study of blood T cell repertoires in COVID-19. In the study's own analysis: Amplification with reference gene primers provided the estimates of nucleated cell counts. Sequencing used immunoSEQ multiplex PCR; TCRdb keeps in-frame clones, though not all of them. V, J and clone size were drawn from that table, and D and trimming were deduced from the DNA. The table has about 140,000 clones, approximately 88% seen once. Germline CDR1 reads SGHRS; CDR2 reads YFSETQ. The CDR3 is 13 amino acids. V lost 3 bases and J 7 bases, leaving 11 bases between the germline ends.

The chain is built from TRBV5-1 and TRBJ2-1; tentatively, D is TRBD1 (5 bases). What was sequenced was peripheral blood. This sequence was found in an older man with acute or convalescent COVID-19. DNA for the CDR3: TGCGCCAGCAGCTCGGTACAGGCGAATGAGCAGTTCTTC. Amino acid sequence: CASSSVQANEQFF.